Each of the 22 T cell receptor beta chains below was sequenced from the same sample in a study of blood T cell repertoires in COVID-19. The table came from immunoSEQ multiplex PCR; TCRdb's copy has only in-frame clones and leaves some out. There are more than 300,000 clones in the sample; 85% to 90% occur only once, and roughly 4.5% lies in the top ten. The sample consisted of PBMCs or T cells enriched from blood (not recorded which). These receptors were obtained from a man aged 25-40 years who had recovered from COVID-19.

V and J are TRBV28 and TRBJ2-5; no reliable D call. Trimming removed 3 bases at V and 5 bases at J, with 10 bases between. CDR3 length equals 13 residues. Germline V gene data show CDR1 as MDHEN and CDR2 as SYDVKM. Here the CDR3 reads CASSFRPRETQYF. CDR3 nucleotide sequence: TGTGCCAGCAGTTTTCGGCCGAGGGAGACCCAGTACTTC.

The chain has TRBV7-2 and TRBJ2-1; TRBD2 matches 7 bases. The CDR3 loop spans 14 amino acids. CDR1 SGHTA and CDR2 FQGNSA come from the germline V gene. V lost 5 bases to trimming and J lost 12 bases; unmatched junction nucleotides: 13. The CDR3 loop is CASSGGDAPFGQFF. The CDR3 coding sequence is TGTGCCAGCAGCGGGGGGGACGCACCCTTTGGGCAGTTCTTC.

This chain joins TRBV4-1 and TRBJ1-1; 9 nucleotides line up with TRBD1. CDR1 is MGHRA, CDR2 YSYEKL, per germline. With V trimmed by 4 bases and J by 5 bases, 5 bases remained unmatched. CDR3 size: 14 residues. The CDR3 bases are TGCGCCAGCAGCCCCAACAGGGGGCGAACTGAAGCTTTCTTT. This codes for CASSPNRGRTEAFF.

This sequence joins TRBV19 and TRBJ1-1; 9 bases map to TRBD1. This CDR3 contains 15 residues. Germline loops: CDR1 LNHDA, CDR2 SQIVND (reference sequence). Trimming cost V 3 bases and J 4 bases; bases outside gene matches: 6. The CDR3 nucleotides are TGTGCCAGTAGTATTGGGACAGGGAGTACCACTGAAGCTTTCTTT. It codes for CASSIGTGSTTEAFF.

This chain uses TRBV10-3 with TRBJ1-6, with D perhaps TRBD1 (5 bases). This CDR3 is 13 amino acids long. V shed 11 bases and J shed 10 bases, with 18 bases lying between them. Per the germline V gene, CDR1 is ENHRY and CDR2 is SYGVKD. DNA for the CDR3: TGTGCCGCCCAGAGTATCGGACACTCACCCCTCCACTTT. It translates to CAAQSIGHSPLHF.

V gene TRBV11-1 combines with J gene TRBJ2-4, with D tentatively TRBD2 (6 bases). This CDR3 region has 15 residues. Germline-derived CDR1 and CDR2 are SGHAT and FQDESV (reference sequence). V lost 1 base, J lost 8 bases, and 15 bases lay in between. CDR3 coding DNA: TGTGCCAGCAGCTTAGGCGGGGTTGGAGTAGACATTCAGTACTTC. This sequence encodes CASSLGGVGVDIQYF.

Only a few counts were recorded for this clone. V and J are TRBV7-2 and TRBJ1-1; perhaps TRBD1 as D (5 bases). V lost 4 bases and J lost 5, with 8 bases in between. The CDR3 covers 12 residues. The germline V gene encodes CDR1 SGHTA and CDR2 FQGNSA. CDR3 bases: TGTGCCAGCAGCTCCGGGGGGACTGAAGCTTTCTTT. It yields the protein CASSSGGTEAFF.

This chain joins TRBV6-5 and TRBJ1-5, with D uncertain. There are 14 residues in the CDR3. The V gene's germline CDR1 is MNHEY and CDR2 SVGAGI. Trimming cost V 4 bases and J 0 bases, with 7 bases left between them. CDR3 amino acids: CASSFRYSNQPQHF. CDR3 coding DNA: TGTGCCAGCAGTTTCAGGTATAGCAATCAGCCCCAGCATTTT.

This clone came up many times. V usage is TRBV5-6 and J usage is TRBJ1-1; a possible D gene is TRBD1 (5 bases). Germline V CDR1 and CDR2: SGHDT, YYEEEE. This CDR3 region has 15 residues. V was clipped by 7 bases and J by 0 bases, with 16 bases between them. CDR3 sequence: CASGFSGPMNTEAFF. In DNA form, the CDR3 reads TGTGCCAGCGGTTTTTCAGGGCCGATGAACACTGAAGCTTTCTTT. Full variable domain (remainder filled in from reference TRBV5-6 and TRBJ1-1): DAGVTQSPTHLIKTRGQQVTLRCSPKSGHDTVSWYQQALGQGPQFIFQYYEEEERQRGNFPDRFSGHQFPNYSSELNVNALLLGDSALYLCASGFSGPMNTEAFFGQGTRLTVV.

This clone showed up many times. The gene calls are TRBV4-1 and TRBJ1-1; D is undetermined. Trimming pared 0 bases from V and 7 bases from J, leaving 6 bases between. Looked up from germline, CDR1 is MGHRA and CDR2 is YSYEKL. CDR3 length equals 12 residues. Here the CDR3 DNA reads TGCGCCAGCAGCCAAGATTCAATTGAAGCTTTCTTT. This codes for CASSQDSIEAFF.

The chain couples TRBV5-1 to TRBJ2-7, with D perhaps TRBD2 (5 bases). V gave up 0 bases and J gave up 2 bases, with 12 bases separating them. The length of the CDR3 is 15 residues. Germline CDR1 SGHRS, CDR2 YFSETQ. The CDR3 DNA follows: TGCGCCAGCAGCTTGGCTAGCACGCTTCCCTACGAGCAGTACTTC. It is translated as CASSLASTLPYEQYF.

The rearrangement uses TRBV5-1 and TRBJ2-5; possible D gene TRBD1, 6 bases. V lost 4 bases, J lost 1 base, and 11 bases lay in between. Germline V gene lookup returns CDR1 SGHRS and CDR2 YFSETQ. The CDR3 contains 14 residues. For the CDR3, the DNA is TGCGCCAGCAGCGAGGGACACGCCCAAGAGACCCAGTACTTC. Translation gives CASSEGHAQETQYF.

This chain links TRBV11-2 with TRBJ1-2; D unclear. Germline V lookup: CDR1 SGHAT, CDR2 FQNNGV. CDR3 size: 12 residues. V gave up 4 bases and J gave up 6 bases, with 9 bases separating them. CDR3 coding DNA: TGTGCCAGCAGCTACAGAGATGATGGCTACACCTTC. This translates into CASSYRDDGYTF.

The chain has TRBV7-2 and TRBJ1-2, with D maybe TRBD1 (6 bases). CDR3 length: 14 amino acids. V lost 0 bases and J lost 5, with 10 bases in between. Germline V gene sequence: CDR1 SGHTA, CDR2 FQGNSA. DNA of the CDR3: TGTGCCAGCAGCTTAGCGGGACAACGTTATGGCTACACCTTC. This gives the protein CASSLAGQRYGYTF.

The chain has TRBV7-2 and TRBJ2-7, with D maybe TRBD2 (6 bases). CDR3 length: 14 residues. Germline V gene data show CDR1 as SGHTA and CDR2 as FQGNSA. V shed 0 bases and J shed 3 bases, with 9 bases lying between them. CDR3 protein: CASSLARDFYEQYF. The CDR3 region has the DNA TGTGCCAGCAGCTTAGCCCGGGACTTCTACGAGCAGTACTTC.

The J gene is TRBJ1-4, the V gene TRBV27, with D unresolved. This CDR3 is built from 14 residues. Germline assignment: CDR1 MNHEY and CDR2 SMNVEV (reference sequence). The V and J ends lost 3 bases and 6 bases respectively, with 11 bases between them. The CDR3 region is CASSFSRRDEKLFF. Written as DNA, the CDR3 is TGTGCCAGCAGTTTCTCCCGGAGAGATGAAAAACTGTTTTTT.

The chain employs TRBV30 and TRBJ2-7; TRBD2 matches 9 bases. The CDR3 is 14 residues long. V lost 2 bases, J lost 3 bases, and 5 bases stayed unmatched. Germline CDR1 and CDR2: GTSNPN and SVGIG (reference sequence). CDR3 region: CAWSQAGGIYEQYF. The CDR3 DNA reads TGTGCCTGGAGTCAAGCGGGGGGTATCTACGAGCAGTACTTC.

In this sample, this clone turned up once. V is TRBV19 and J is TRBJ2-5; 8 bases align to TRBD2. Germline loops: CDR1 LNHDA, CDR2 SQIVND (reference sequence). The CDR3 has 13 residues. The V gene end was trimmed by 6 bases and the J gene end by 10 bases; junction bases not matched to a gene: 10. CDR3 DNA sequence: TGTGCCAGTAGAGTTACTAGCGGCGAGGTCCAGTACTTC. Translation gives CASRVTSGEVQYF. Filled out from reference TRBV19 and TRBJ2-5, the complete variable domain reads DGGITQSPKYLFRKEGQNVTLSCEQNLNHDAMYWYRQDPGQGLRLIYYSQIVNDFQKGDIAEGYSVSREKKESFPLTVTSAQKNPTAFYLCASRVTSGEVQYFGPGTRLLVL.

V usage is TRBV5-5 and J usage is TRBJ1-1; maybe TRBD1 (6 bases). The germline gives CDR1 SGHKS, CDR2 YYEKEE (reference sequence). V shed 2 bases and J shed 1 base, with 18 bases lying between them. The CDR3 covers 17 residues. The CDR3, as DNA: TGTGCCAGCAGCTTCCGGGACAACACCAAGGGGAACACTGAAGCTTTCTTT. This encodes CASSFRDNTKGNTEAFF.

J is TRBJ1-3 and V is TRBV6-5, with D possibly matching TRBD1 (5 bases). This CDR3 has 15 residues. V lost 6 bases and J 3 bases, leaving 15 bases between the germline ends. From germline, CDR1 is MNHEY and CDR2 SVGAGI. The CDR3, as DNA: TGTGCCAGCAGCCCCCCGGGGGGGTTTGGAAACACCATATATTTT. Amino acids: CASSPPGGFGNTIYF.

The chain recombines TRBV27 with TRBJ2-5; the match to TRBD1 covers 9 bases. The CDR3 length is 13 residues. From germline, CDR1 is MNHEY and CDR2 SMNVEV (reference sequence). Trimming removed 4 bases from V and 5 bases from J; junction bases left unmatched: 2. For the CDR3, the DNA is TGTGCCAGCAGTTCCGGACAGGGGGAGACCCAGTACTTC. It translates to CASSSGQGETQYF.

The chain uses TRBV4-1 and TRBJ2-5; 7 positions agree with TRBD1. Germline-derived CDR1 and CDR2 are MGHRA and YSYEKL. Trimming took 1 base from V and 4 from J; bases not matched to a gene: 12. The CDR3 is made up of 17 amino acids. The CDR3 spells CASSQVYARGLSETQYF. The CDR3 DNA is TGCGCCAGCAGCCAAGTATATGCCAGGGGGTTATCAGAGACCCAGTACTTC.